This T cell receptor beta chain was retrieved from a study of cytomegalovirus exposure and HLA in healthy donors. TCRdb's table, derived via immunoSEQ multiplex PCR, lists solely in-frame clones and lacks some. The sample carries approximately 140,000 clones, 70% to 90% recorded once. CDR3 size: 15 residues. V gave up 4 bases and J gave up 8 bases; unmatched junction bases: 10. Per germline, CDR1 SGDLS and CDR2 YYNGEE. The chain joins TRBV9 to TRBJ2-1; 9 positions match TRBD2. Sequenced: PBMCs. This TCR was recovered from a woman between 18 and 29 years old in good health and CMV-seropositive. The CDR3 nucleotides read TGTGCCAGCAGCCCCCGGCTAGCGGGACTCGATGAGCAGTTCTTC. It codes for CASSPRLAGLDEQFF.